The clone carrying this T cell receptor (beta chain) was found a few times. Antigen unknown. This sample was included in a study of beta chain features in type 1 diabetes. Investigators reverse transcribed all isolated RNA, so they sequenced expressed TCRB transcripts. Profiled with immunoSEQ multiplex PCR; TCRdb holds only in-frame clones, not every one. Of a few hundred thousand clones in the sample, 16% were seen once. Every single donor gave one heparinised blood draw, and these averaged about 116 mL. Study findings and constraints: VDJ junctions from patients with type 1 diabetes contained fewer insertions and more deletions. All four CD4+ subsets from Type 1 diabetes patients carried moderately but significantly shorter TCRB CDR3s. Naive, central memory and Treg TCRB repertoires appeared more alike in patients than in healthy donors. A cDNA-based sequencing approach could over-represent cells with high TCR expression.

The sample comprised naive CD4+ T cells from blood. The TCR comes from a man aged 25 to 40 with type 1 diabetes.

The CDR3 spells CASSQTRIGFSGYTF. As DNA, the CDR3 is TGCGCCAGCAGCCAGACCCGGATAGGGTTCTCTGGCTACACCTTC. The chain couples TRBV4-1 to TRBJ1-2, with D unresolved. Trimming pared 3 bases from V and 7 bases from J, leaving 18 bases between. Germline V gene lookup returns CDR1 MGHRA and CDR2 YSYEKL. The CDR3 is 15 residues long.